The source of this T cell receptor beta chain is a study of blood T cell repertoires in COVID-19. Study in general: Some COVID-19 samples were acute and others convalescent; all came from the United States, Italy and Spain. The analysed material was cDNA or gDNA that came from T cells, B-cell-depleted T cells, or PBMCs.

The germline V gene encodes CDR1 KGHSH and CDR2 LQKENI. The CDR3 contains 15 residues. The V end lost 5 bases, the J end lost 7 bases, and 20 bases lay between the germline ends. In the study's own analysis: The assay estimated nucleated cells by amplifying reference gene primers. The table came from immunoSEQ multiplex PCR; TCRdb's copy has only in-frame clones and leaves some out. The DNA was the basis for D and trimming; V, J and clone size are from that table. The table lists around 260,000 clones, 80% to 85% of them singletons. The TCR was taken from a man between 60 and 70 years old with acute or convalescent COVID-19. The material sequenced was peripheral blood. The chain carries TRBV18 and TRBJ1-2; D is perhaps TRBD1 (6 bases). The CDR3 DNA sequence: TGTGCCAGCTCAGTGGGCAGGGGATCGCTATCTGGCTACACCTTC. This encodes CASSVGRGSLSGYTF.